The subject of this entry is one T cell receptor (beta chain). Its antigen is undetermined. 60 Vbeta and 13 Jbeta primers were used in PCR. Sequencing was performed with immunoSEQ multiplex PCR; in TCRdb, only in-frame clones are kept and a portion is missing. The sample lists roughly 110,000 clones, about 76% occurring once. Germline lookup yields CDR1 SEHNR and CDR2 FQNEAQ (reference sequence). The CDR3 sequence is 17 residues long. Trimming removed 5 bases from V and 2 bases from J; junction bases left unmatched: 8. The source of the sample is a study of cytomegalovirus exposure and HLA in healthy donors. Findings and caveats of the study: Cytomegalovirus-associated status was assigned to more than 150 TCR beta chains. Rare TCR sequences predominated, though certain public TCRs were found in many donors.

This clonotype was obtained from a woman between 50 and 59 years old in good health and CMV-seropositive. The V call is TRBV7-9, the J call TRBJ1-5; 11 bases fit TRBD1. The sample taken for sequencing was PBMCs. The CDR3 DNA reads TGTGCCAGCAGCATCGGACAGGGGGCATTTGGCAATCAGCCCCAGCATTTT. Protein sequence: CASSIGQGAFGNQPQHF.